This T cell receptor (beta chain) stems from a study of spatial heterogeneity in lung cancer. Whole-study context: Each time, sequencing found more beta-chain sequences than alpha-chain sequences. Study observations and caveats: How many expanded intratumoral alpha and beta TCRs were present tracked the tumor mutation count, which was a count of nonsynonymous mutations.

In the library, each TCR cDNA molecule bore its own unique molecular identifier. TCRdb processed the 5' RACE reads anew with MiXCR; each CDR3 protein has one entry. The repertoire holds roughly 15,000 distinct CDR3 sequences, with over 3.5% as singletons. Germline trimming cut 8 bases from V and 6 bases from J; bases unmatched to any gene: 6. CDR1 and CDR2 (germline): MNHEY, SVGEGT. The CDR3 consists of 12 residues. This clonotype was detected ten times or more. Its antigen is currently unknown. Time point in this sample: sample taken at primary tumor resection. No cell sorting; template was whole RNA from tumor, lung tissue or PBMC.

The starting material was lung tumor tissue, obtained at surgery. The receptor comes from a female donor with early-stage non-small cell lung cancer. The V and J genes are TRBV6-2 or TRBV6-3 and TRBJ2-7; TRBD1 matches at 8 bases. The CDR3 sequence is CASGTGLLEQYF. The CDR3 bases are TGTGCCAGCGGGACAGGCCTACTCGAGCAGTACTTC.